This T cell receptor (beta chain) is from a study of T cells after yellow fever vaccination. TCRdb redid the calling of the 5' RACE reads with MiXCR, one entry per CDR3 protein. The table has around 310,000 distinct CDR3 sequences, roughly 4% seen once; the top ten hold 23%. J was trimmed by 7 bases and V by 6 bases; bases with no gene match: 9. CDR1 and CDR2 (germline): MNHNY, SVGAGI (reference sequence). The CDR3 has 15 amino acids. This clonotype was picked up many times. Material: PBMCs, obtained on the day of the yellow fever booster vaccination. The rearrangement joins TRBV6-6 to TRBJ1-6; 7 bases align to TRBD1. The TCR was taken from a man aged 18 to 30 who received the YFV17D yellow fever vaccine. CDR3 protein: CASRHHDRENSPLHF. CDR3 DNA: TGTGCCAGCAGGCACCACGACAGGGAAAATTCACCCCTCCACTTT.